The source of this T cell receptor (beta chain) is a study of blood T cells in healthy people across ages. Findings of the study overall: It was not known whether donors were CMV positive (a possible confounder of expanded clonotype changes). Long-lived and aged donors differed, with more naive CD4+ cells and higher diversity in the long-lived.

This CDR3 spans 18 amino acids. V shed 2 bases and J 0 bases; nucleotides not matched to a gene: 9. CDR1 and CDR2 (germline): MGHDK, SYGVNS. A J-beta primer mix and a sample-barcoded 5' primer were used in a second PCR of about 6 to 12 cycles. Per-sample output comprised a minimum of 2.5 million paired-end reads containing CDR3. TCRdb re-called the 5' RACE reads with MiXCR, one entry per CDR3 protein. This sample has 700,000 to 950,000 distinct CDR3 sequences; roughly 44% occur once, and the top ten carry 20% to 25%. Notes on this clonotype: Antigen: not known.

The TCR sequence derives from a woman in her sixties in good health. Sequencing input: blood. The chain has TRBV25-1 and TRBJ1-4; 7 bases map to TRBD1. This chain's CDR3 is CASSEGTAPLATNEKLFF. The CDR3 DNA reads TGTGCCAGCAGTGAAGGGACAGCTCCTCTTGCAACTAATGAAAAACTGTTTTTT.